Included here is one TCR beta chain sequence, with context. Repertoires were generated with immunoSEQ multiplex PCR, while TCRdb's copy carries only in-frame clones and drops some. The sample has 220,000 or so clones; roughly 84% are singletons. The V and J ends lost 5 bases and 5 bases respectively, with 13 bases between them. The CDR3 contains 13 residues. This sample was included in a study of blood T cell repertoires in COVID-19. Study as a whole: Researchers got acute and convalescent COVID-19 samples from the United States, Italy and Spain. Nucleic acid was either cDNA or gDNA, and it came from T cells, B-cell-depleted T cells, or PBMCs.

Sequencing was performed on peripheral blood. The rearrangement uses TRBV12-3 or TRBV12-4 and TRBJ2-7, with D perhaps matching TRBD1 (6 bases). This TCR was sampled from a man aged 45 to 65 who had recovered from COVID-19. The CDR3 nucleotides are TGTGCCAGCAGTAGACGGCAGGGGCACGAGCAGTACTTC. As protein: CASSRRQGHEQYF.